The entry that follows covers one TCR beta chain sequence. Its antigen remains unidentified. The CDR3 spans 17 residues. Germline V gives CDR1 LNHDA, CDR2 SQIVND (reference sequence). The ends were cut back, 0 bases at V and 2 bases at J, with 15 bases in the middle. This record belongs to a study of T cell responses to AZD1222 COVID-19 vaccine. Findings of the study overall: Recipients of two AZD1222 doses showed rising Spike-specific TCR breadth and depth. White British ancestry dominated among donors, who included more females, and clonal diversity was possibly underestimated. Reports say nearly half of spike-specific TCRs go after unmutated variant regions. At baseline, seropositivity was found in only six AZD1222 recipients.

Measured with immunoSEQ multiplex PCR; TCRdb has only the in-frame clones, and not every one. Altogether approximately 89,000 clones are present, 90% to 95% being singletons, with the ten largest covering under 5%. This chain connects TRBV19 to TRBJ2-3, with D hard to call. The sample was peripheral blood, taken on day 0 of MenACWY control vaccination. The TCR comes from an adult in good health. DNA for the CDR3: TGTGCCAGTAGTATAGATCTTGGCGGCCGAAACACAGATACGCAGTATTTT. Amino acids: CASSIDLGGRNTDTQYF. The whole variable domain, filled in from reference TRBV19 and TRBJ2-3, reads DGGITQSPKYLFRKEGQNVTLSCEQNLNHDAMYWYRQDPGQGLRLIYYSQIVNDFQKGDIAEGYSVSREKKESFPLTVTSAQKNPTAFYLCASSIDLGGRNTDTQYFGPGTRLTVL.